This TCR beta chain stems from a study of beta chain features in type 1 diabetes. Averaging about 0.12 L, one heparinised blood draw came from each individual donor. Expressed TCRB transcripts got sequenced, as all isolated RNA was reverse transcribed. Assay used: immunoSEQ multiplex PCR; TCRdb lists only in-frame clones, some missing. The sample lists over 600,000 clones; about an eighth were seen once. Study-wide points: Individuals with type 1 diabetes displayed fewer insertions and more deletions at VDJ junctions. Shorter TCRB CDR3s, moderately but significantly so, were found in Type 1 diabetes patients in all four CD4+ subsets.

This clone has more than one count but fewer than ten. Its antigen is not identified. The material sequenced was naive CD4+ T cells from blood. This receptor was identified in a man aged 30 to 39 with type 1 diabetes.

The CDR3 loop reads CASSPAGTGNNQPQHF. The DNA of the CDR3 is TGTGCCAGCTCACCGGCCGGGACAGGCAACAATCAGCCCCAGCATTTT. The chain couples TRBV18 to TRBJ1-5, with 8 bases matching TRBD1. Unmatched junction bases numbered 7, after V lost 3 bases and J lost 3 bases. The length of the CDR3 is 16 residues. Per the germline V gene, CDR1 is KGHSH and CDR2 is LQKENI.